A selection of T cell receptor beta chains follows, all from one sample in a study of shared clonotypes between healthy human individuals. Repertoires were generated with immunoSEQ multiplex PCR, while TCRdb's copy carries only in-frame clones and drops some. The data hold roughly 500,000 clones, with 78% observed a single time. Sequencing was done on a sample of PBMCs. The receptor set was obtained from a woman aged 40-49 years in good health. Some clones in this sample may be carry-over from other donors' samples. CDR3s include the opening cysteine and the closing phenylalanine or tryptophan. Each record gives: J gene, V gene, clone size, D gene, CDR3 DNA, CDR3 protein. D genes are given only for firm matches. A clone size is listed for some rows: how often the clone was seen (once, few, many), or a class if it is expanded.

>TRBJ2-3|TRBV18|NA|NA
TGTGCCAGCTCACCACTGGCGGGCAATAGGGGTTTTAACGGCACAGATACGCAGTATTTT
CASSPLAGNRGFNGTDTQYF
>TRBJ2-2|TRBV28|NA|NA
TGTGCCAGCACGGACTCGCCTAACGGGGAGCTGTTTTTT
CASTDSPNGELFF
>TRBJ2-1|TRBV6-5|NA|NA
TGTGCCAGCAGTAGGGCGGACTATAGCAACAATGAGCAGTTCTTC
CASSRADYSNNEQFF
>TRBJ2-3|TRBV15|NA|TRBD2
TGTGCCACCAGCAGGGAACTAGCGCCAACGGGGGATACGCAGTATTTT
CATSRELAPTGDTQYF
>TRBJ2-2|TRBV19|NA|NA
TGTGCCAGTAGTATACAAGTATCCGGTACCGGGGAGCTGTTTTTT
CASSIQVSGTGELFF
>TRBJ2-1|TRBV29-1|NA|NA
TGCAGCGTTGAAATGGTACCAAGCGATGAGCAGTTCTTC
CSVEMVPSDEQFF
>TRBJ2-5|TRBV19|NA|TRBD2
TGTGCCAGTAGTATAGGTCAAGTACTAGCGGATCAAGAGACCCAGTACTTC
CASSIGQVLADQETQYF
>TRBJ2-7|TRBV2|NA|NA
TGTGCCAGCAGCCCTAGGGGACAACTGCGATACGAGCAGTACTTC
CASSPRGQLRYEQYF
>TRBJ2-7|TRBV7-8|NA|TRBD1
TGTGCCAGCAGGCGAACAGGGGGCGCAATCTTCTACGAGCAGTACTTC
CASRRTGGAIFYEQYF
>TRBJ2-3|TRBV9|NA|NA
TGTGCCAGCAGCGTAGATGGGGGGACAGATACGCAGTATTTT
CASSVDGGTDTQYF
>TRBJ2-3|TRBV5-1|NA|NA
TGCGCCAGCAGCTTGTTAGATACGCAGTATTTT
CASSLLDTQYF
>TRBJ1-2|TRBV9|NA|NA
TGTGCCAGCAGCGTAGACCCCATGGACAGTCTCTATGGCTACACCTTC
CASSVDPMDSLYGYTF
>TRBJ2-3|TRBV18|NA|TRBD1
TGTGCCAGCTCACCACGACAGGGGAGCACAGATACGCAGTATTTT
CASSPRQGSTDTQYF
>TRBJ2-3|TRBV7-9|NA|TRBD1
TGTGCCAGCAGCCGTGGACAGGGCACAGATACGCAGTATTTT
CASSRGQGTDTQYF
>TRBJ1-5|TRBV7-8|NA|NA
TGTGCCAGCAGCTTACCAGAGTATAGCAATCAGCCCCAGCATTTT
CASSLPEYSNQPQHF
>TRBJ2-1|TRBV7-2|few|TRBD2
TGTGCCAGCAGCCCTGGACTAGCGGGAGCAATTGAGCAGTTCTTC
CASSPGLAGAIEQFF
>TRBJ2-1|TRBV28|NA|NA
TGTGCCAGCACGGGACATCATGATGAGCAGTTCTTC
CASTGHHDEQFF
>TRBJ1-1|TRBV2|few|NA
TGTGCCAGCAGTGCAACAGGGACGGCGAGTGAAGCTTTCTTT
CASSATGTASEAFF
>TRBJ2-6|TRBV5-6|NA|TRBD2
TGTGCCAGCAGCCTATTAGCGGGCTTCACTGGGGCCAACGTCCTGACTTTC
CASSLLAGFTGANVLTF
>TRBJ2-7|TRBV11-1|NA|TRBD2
TGTGCCAGCAGCTTAGCGCGGACTAGCGGGAGAACTACCTACGAGCAGTACTTC
CASSLARTSGRTTYEQYF
>TRBJ2-7|TRBV7-9|once|TRBD1
TGTGCCAGCAGCTACTACCGGGACAGAGCCTACGAGCAGTACTTC
CASSYYRDRAYEQYF
>TRBJ1-2|TRBV6-1|NA|TRBD1
TGTGCCAGCAGTGAAGCGGACAGGTTCTATGGCTACACCTTC
CASSEADRFYGYTF
>TRBJ1-4|TRBV11-3|NA|NA
TGTGCCAGCAGCTTAACGGTAAAACTGTTTTTT
CASSLTVKLFF
>TRBJ2-1|TRBV7-2|NA|TRBD2
TGTGCCAGCAGCTCCTGGACTAGCGGGGAGCAGTTCTTC
CASSSWTSGEQFF
>TRBJ1-5|TRBV9|NA|TRBD1
TGTGCCAGCAGCGTATCGGGGACAGGAAATCAGCCCCAGCATTTT
CASSVSGTGNQPQHF
>TRBJ1-4|TRBV27|few|NA
TGTGCCAGCAGTCCCACGGGGTACTCGGAAAAACTGTTTTTT
CASSPTGYSEKLFF
>TRBJ1-2|TRBV7-9|NA|TRBD1
TGTGCCAGCAGCGAAGAAGGGGGCTACTATGGCTACACCTTC
CASSEEGGYYGYTF
>TRBJ2-2|TRBV9|NA|NA
TGTGCCAGCAGCTCGGCGAGCACCGGGGAGCTGTTTTTT
CASSSASTGELFF
>TRBJ1-3|TRBV28|NA|NA
TGTGCCAGCAGTGGGGGGTATGGAAACACCATATATTTT
CASSGGYGNTIYF
>TRBJ1-2|TRBV6-6|NA|NA
TGTGCCAGCAGCCTTCGGGGAGGCTATGGCTACACCTTC
CASSLRGGYGYTF
>TRBJ2-3|TRBV6-1|NA|TRBD2
TGTGCCAGCAGTGAAGGGACTAGCCGACCCACAGATACGCAGTATTTT
CASSEGTSRPTDTQYF
>TRBJ2-2|TRBV5-1|NA|NA
TGCGCCAGCAGCTTGAACCTTAACACCGGGGAGCTGTTTTTT
CASSLNLNTGELFF
>TRBJ2-6|TRBV28|NA|NA
TGTGCCAGCAGTTTTTCCGGGGCCAACGTCCTGACTTTC
CASSFSGANVLTF
>TRBJ2-1|TRBV4-3|NA|TRBD2
TGCGCCAGCAGCATCCTCGGGGGGGAGGGCGTAGATCAGTTCTTC
CASSILGGEGVDQFF
>TRBJ2-3|TRBV7-9|NA|TRBD2
TGTGCCAGCGGGGAACGGGGGAGGGCAGATACGCAGTATTTT
CASGERGRADTQYF
>TRBJ2-7|TRBV11-3|NA|NA
TGTGCCAGCAGCTTAGATGGAGGGAAGGTGTACGAGCAGTACTTC
CASSLDGGKVYEQYF
>TRBJ2-1|TRBV5-1|NA|NA
TGCGCCAGCAGCTTGGTGTTAGACAATGAGCAGTTCTTC
CASSLVLDNEQFF
>TRBJ2-1|TRBV10-2|NA|TRBD2
TGCGCCAGCAGTGGGCTAGCGGGAGGGAACAATGAGCAGTTCTTC
CASSGLAGGNNEQFF
>TRBJ2-7|TRBV29-1|few|NA
TGCAGCGTTTCGGGGGAGGCCTACGAGCAGTACTTC
CSVSGEAYEQYF
>TRBJ2-5|TRBV7-3|NA|TRBD1
TGTGCCAGCAGCTTAATAGGGACAGGGGGAGAGACCCAGTACTTC
CASSLIGTGGETQYF
>TRBJ1-5|TRBV2|NA|TRBD1
TGTGCAGCAGGTACAGGGGGCAATCAGCCCCAGCATTTT
CAAGTGGNQPQHF
>TRBJ1-1|TRBV27|NA|NA
TGTGCCAGCAGTTTCTGGTCTGAGGGCACTGAAGCTTTCTTT
CASSFWSEGTEAFF
>TRBJ2-5|TRBV27|NA|NA
TGTGCCAGCAGTTCGTCGTATGTTGGCAGTAAGCAGTACTTC
CASSSSYVGSKQYF
>TRBJ2-2|TRBV30|NA|NA
TGTGCCTGGAGTCTGGGACCTAACACCGGGGAGCTGTTTTTT
CAWSLGPNTGELFF
>TRBJ2-3|TRBV6-1|once|TRBD1
TGTGCCAGCAGTGACTCGACAGGGGCAGATACGCAGTATTTT
CASSDSTGADTQYF
>TRBJ1-4|TRBV2|NA|NA
TGTGCCAGCAGTGCAACAGCTCTTGGGGGAAAACTGTTTTTT
CASSATALGGKLFF
>TRBJ1-6|TRBV4-2|NA|NA
TGTGCCAGCAGCCAAGAAGGGCGGAATTCACCCCTCCACTTT
CASSQEGRNSPLHF
>TRBJ2-3|TRBV7-9|NA|TRBD2
TGTGCCAGCAACCGACTAGCGGGAGCAGATACGCAGTATTTT
CASNRLAGADTQYF
>TRBJ2-5|TRBV10-3|NA|TRBD1
TGTGCCATCGGGGGACAGACAGGACAAGAGACCCAGTACTTC
CAIGGQTGQETQYF
>TRBJ1-5|TRBV7-2|NA|TRBD1
TGTGCCAGCAGCGACTCAGGACAGGGCTTCAATCAGCCCCAGCATTTT
CASSDSGQGFNQPQHF
>TRBJ2-7|TRBV5-1|NA|NA
TGCGCCAGCAGCTTGGTTCAGCGAGCCTACGAGCAGTACTTC
CASSLVQRAYEQYF
>TRBJ1-5|TRBV9|NA|TRBD1
TGTGCCAGCAGCGCCAGGGGGGATAGCAATCAGCCCCAGCATTTT
CASSARGDSNQPQHF
>TRBJ2-6|TRBV7-3|NA|NA
TGTGCCAGCAGCCCACCAGTTCAAACCAGCTCTGGGGCCAACGTCCTGACTTTC
CASSPPVQTSSGANVLTF
>TRBJ2-1|TRBV28|NA|TRBD2
TGTGCCAGCAGCCTCTTCGGGGGGAGCTACAATGAGCAGTTCTTC
CASSLFGGSYNEQFF
>TRBJ1-2|TRBV2|NA|TRBD1
TGTGCCAGCAGTGAAAAACAGGGGGAGAACTATGGCTACACCTTC
CASSEKQGENYGYTF
>TRBJ1-5|TRBV5-1|NA|NA
TGCGCCAGCAGCTTGGGCAGGGGATTTAGCCCCCAGCATTTT
CASSLGRGFSPQHF
>TRBJ2-1|TRBV4-1|once|NA
TGCGCCAGCAGCCAAGACCCTCAGTTTAGCGTTGACTACAATGAGCAGTTCTTC
CASSQDPQFSVDYNEQFF
>TRBJ1-3|TRBV29-1|NA|NA
TGCAGCGTTTGTATCCCCACCTCTGGAAACACCATATATTTT
CSVCIPTSGNTIYF
>TRBJ2-1|TRBV2|NA|NA
TGTGCCAGCAGTGATAAGATGGGGGGGCCGATAGTGACATATGGGCAGTTCTTC
CASSDKMGGPIVTYGQFF